These 28 T cell receptor beta chains originate from one sample sequenced in a study of blood T cell repertoires in COVID-19. Some clones are missing from TCRdb's copy, which holds only in-frame ones; the method was immunoSEQ multiplex PCR. Of fewer than 250,000 clones in the sample, around 90% are singletons; the top ten hold 2.5% to 3%. The specimen was PBMCs or T cells enriched from blood (not recorded which). The receptors derive from a woman aged 25 to 39 with acute COVID-19.

DNA of the CDR3: TGCAGCGCTGGACAGTTCCTGAACACTGAAGCTTTCTTT. Its protein product is CSAGQFLNTEAFF. This chain joins TRBV29-1 and TRBJ1-1; D is possibly TRBD1 (6 bases). This CDR3 is 13 amino acids long. The V gene's germline CDR1 is SQVTM and CDR2 ANQGSEA. V was shortened by 7 bases and J by 0 bases, with 12 bases between the two germline ends.

This sequence joins TRBV11-2 and TRBJ1-4; D may be TRBD1 (5 bases). CDR1 and CDR2 (germline): SGHAT, FQNNGV. The CDR3 consists of 15 residues. Trimming cost V 2 bases and J 7 bases, with 14 bases left between them. The CDR3, as DNA: TGTGCCAGCAGCTTACAGGGAATGCGGCGTGAAAAACTGTTTTTT. Translating it yields CASSLQGMRREKLFF.

The chain recombines TRBV11-2 with TRBJ1-2, with 8 positions matching TRBD1. V dropped 5 bases and J dropped 3; count of bases not matched to a gene: 5. CDR1 SGHAT and CDR2 FQNNGV come from the germline V gene. This CDR3 region has 14 residues. The CDR3 spells CASSPRTGYYGYTF. The CDR3 DNA reads as TGTGCCAGCAGCCCGAGGACAGGGTACTATGGCTACACCTTC.

The chain has TRBV7-2 and TRBJ1-6, with TRBD1 identical over 11 bases. In germline, CDR1 is SGHTA, CDR2 FQGNSA. The ends lost 1 base at V and 1 base at J; junction bases unmatched: 3. This CDR3 is built from 18 residues. The CDR3 nucleotides read TGTGCCAGCAGCTTAGAGGGGACAGGGGGATCCTATAATTCACCCCTCCACTTT. It yields the protein CASSLEGTGGSYNSPLHF.

Points on this clone: Other DNA sequences within the sample encode an identical CDR3. The chain is built from TRBV3-1 (or the pseudogene TRBV3-2) and TRBJ2-5, with a weak D call TRBD1 (6 bases). Trimming removed 4 bases at V and 1 base at J, with 7 bases between. Germline V lookup: CDR1 LGHDT, CDR2 YNNKEL (reference sequence). The CDR3 spans 13 residues. For the CDR3, the DNA is TGTGCCAGCAGCCCGGACAGCCAAGAGACCCAGTACTTC. It yields the protein CASSPDSQETQYF.

The chain has TRBV2 and TRBJ2-6, with D possibly TRBD1 on 5 matching bases. The germline V and J ends were trimmed by 5 bases and 1 base, with 9 bases remaining between them. Germline values: CDR1 SNHLY, CDR2 FYNNEI. CDR3 length: 15 amino acids. CDR3 coding DNA: TGTGCCAGCAGTTATTCAGGGTCTGGGGCCAACGTCCTGACTTTC. This codes for CASSYSGSGANVLTF.

The rearrangement links TRBV6-6 to TRBJ1-2; 7 positions match TRBD1. In germline, CDR1 is MNHNY, CDR2 SVGAGI (reference sequence). CDR3 size: 16 residues. V was pared by 2 bases and J by 1 base, with 7 bases of the junction left unmatched. This CDR3 reads CASSYSSRGINYGYTF. CDR3 in DNA: TGTGCCAGCAGTTACAGTAGCAGGGGGATTAACTATGGCTACACCTTC.

In this sample, this clone turned up once. This chain uses TRBV6-2 or TRBV6-3 with TRBJ2-3; 9 positions match TRBD1. Looked up from germline, CDR1 is MNHEY and CDR2 is SVGEGT. V was clipped by 1 base and J by 6 bases; unmatched bases: 5. The CDR3 totals 15 residues. The CDR3 protein is CASSYWDREPDTQYF. In DNA, the CDR3 is TGTGCCAGCAGTTACTGGGACAGGGAGCCGGATACGCAGTATTTT.

This chain uses TRBV11-3 with TRBJ2-1; the match to TRBD2 covers 10 bases. The CDR3 totals 15 residues. The V and J ends lost 2 bases and 5 bases, in that order; junction bases with no gene match: 3. Per the germline V gene, CDR1 is SGHNT and CDR2 is YENEEA. The CDR3 protein is CASSLTSGNNNEQFF. The DNA of the CDR3 is TGTGCCAGCAGCTTAACTAGCGGGAACAACAATGAGCAGTTCTTC.

In DNA, the CDR3 is TGTGCCAGCAAAACCGGGACATCTGGCAATCAGCCCCAGCATTTT. Translation: CASKTGTSGNQPQHF. The chain employs TRBV27 and TRBJ1-5; TRBD1 is a possible D gene (6 bases). V shed 7 bases and J shed 2 bases, with 15 bases lying between them. CDR1 is MNHEY, CDR2 SMNVEV, per germline (reference sequence). This CDR3 has 15 amino acids.

The V and J genes are TRBV11-2 and TRBJ1-1; no clear D. Per germline, CDR1 SGHAT and CDR2 FQNNGV. Trimming took off 5 bases at V and 1 base at J, with 8 bases between the two ends. There are 13 residues in the CDR3. CDR3 sequence reads: CASSAHWNTEAFF. In nucleotides, the CDR3 is TGTGCCAGCAGCGCCCACTGGAACACTGAAGCTTTCTTT. Together with reference TRBV11-2 and TRBJ1-1, the CDR3 gives the full variable domain: EAGVAQSPRYKIIEKRQSVAFWCNPISGHATLYWYQQILGQGPKLLIQFQNNGVVDDSQLPKDRFSAERLKGVDSTLKIQPAKLEDSAVYLCASSAHWNTEAFFGQGTRLTVV.

This clone was seen just once. The rearrangement uses TRBV21-1 and TRBJ1-2. TRBV21-1 is a pseudogene locus. The CDR3 contains 15 residues. CDR3 DNA sequence: TGTGCCAGCGGGGGGGGCCCGAGAGGGGACTATGGCTACACCTTC. Translation gives CASGGGPRGDYGYTF.

This rearrangement joins TRBV4-1 to TRBJ2-1, with 8 bases matching TRBD1. The CDR3 is 15 amino acids. The ends lost 0 bases at V and 7 bases at J; junction bases unmatched: 5. Germline CDR1 and CDR2: MGHRA and YSYEKL. The CDR3 DNA follows: TGCGCCAGCAGCCAAGATAGGACAGGGTCTAATGAGCAGTTCTTC. It codes for CASSQDRTGSNEQFF.

The chain combines TRBV7-2 with TRBJ2-5; tentatively, D is TRBD2 (5 bases). The CDR3 length is 13 residues. V was pared by 2 bases and J by 4 bases, with 8 bases between. CDR1 and CDR2 (germline): SGHTA, FQGNSA. In DNA form, the CDR3 reads TGTGCCAGCAGCTTACTAGCAAGAGAGACCCAGTACTTC. It specifies CASSLLARETQYF.

This chain connects TRBV4-1 to TRBJ1-3; 9 bases are a match to TRBD1. From germline, CDR1 is MGHRA and CDR2 YSYEKL. The CDR3 spans 17 residues. J gave up 0 bases and V 3 bases, and 6 bases lay outside the gene matches. The DNA for the CDR3 is TGCGCCAGCAGCCAGGGGGGACAGGGTGGCTCTGGAAACACCATATATTTT. Translation: CASSQGGQGGSGNTIYF.

This CDR3 is CASRTGTGGSGTQYF. The CDR3 DNA sequence: TGTGCCAGCAGAACCGGGACTGGAGGATCGGGTACGCAGTATTTT. The chain joins TRBV5-4 to TRBJ2-3, with D perhaps TRBD2 (6 bases). Per the germline V gene, CDR1 is SGHNT and CDR2 is YYREEE (reference sequence). Trimming took off 5 bases at V and 8 bases at J, with 21 bases between the two ends. CDR3 length: 15 residues. Based on the CDR3 plus reference TRBV5-4 and TRBJ2-3, the full variable domain is ETGVTQSPTHLIKTRGQQVTLRCSSQSGHNTVSWYQQALGQGPQFIFQYYREEENGRGNFPPRFSGLQFPNYSSELNVNALELDDSALYLCASRTGTGGSGTQYFGPGTRLTVL.

V usage is TRBV29-1 and J usage is TRBJ1-2; tentative D call: TRBD1 (6 bases). Germline CDR1 SQVTM, CDR2 ANQGSEA. V was clipped by 2 bases and J by 3 bases, with 19 bases between them. This CDR3 has 16 amino acids. CDR3 residues: CSVESTYGRGDYGYTF. CDR3 coding DNA: TGCAGCGTTGAAAGCACCTACGGCAGGGGAGACTATGGCTACACCTTC.

The chain has TRBV7-6 and TRBJ2-7; TRBD1 might be the D (6 bases). The CDR3 runs to 14 residues. Germline V lookup: CDR1 SGHVS, CDR2 FNYEAQ. Trimming shortened V by 1 base and J by 3 bases, and 10 bases separated the two germline ends. The CDR3 sequence: CASSLGSRGYEQYF. CDR3 in DNA: TGTGCCAGCAGCTTAGGGTCCAGGGGCTACGAGCAGTACTTC.

A note on this clone: One end of the junction does not line up with germline, which may come from a read error. This chain uses TRBV7-7 with TRBJ1-1, with 7 nucleotides matching TRBD1. Per the germline V gene, CDR1 is SSHAT and CDR2 is FNYEAQ (reference sequence). CDR3 length: 15 amino acids. CDR3 in amino acids: CASSPLGQGGTEAFF. The DNA for the CDR3 is TGTGCTAGCAGCCCCCTAGGGCAGGGGGGCACTGAAGCTTTCTTT.

The rearrangement links TRBV7-2 to TRBJ2-3, with 12 bases that match TRBD2. CDR1 and CDR2 from the germline V gene are SGHTA and FQGNSA. J was trimmed by 4 bases and V by 4 bases; bases with no gene match: 9. The CDR3 sequence is 17 residues long. CDR3 loop: CASSSIPSGGASDTQYF. The CDR3 nucleotides read TGTGCCAGCAGCTCCATCCCTAGCGGGGGGGCCTCAGATACGCAGTATTTT.

This rearrangement joins TRBV11-2 to TRBJ2-1, with TRBD2 matching 12 bases. Germline V gene lookup returns CDR1 SGHAT and CDR2 FQNNGV. This CDR3 contains 17 residues. After removal of 0 bases from V and 2 bases from J, the junction contained 2 bases not matched to a gene. The CDR3 sequence: CASSLEPSGGAYNEQFF. The CDR3 coding sequence is TGTGCCAGCAGCTTAGAGCCTAGCGGGGGGGCCTACAATGAGCAGTTCTTC. The variable domain in full, completed from reference TRBV11-2 and TRBJ2-1, reads EAGVAQSPRYKIIEKRQSVAFWCNPISGHATLYWYQQILGQGPKLLIQFQNNGVVDDSQLPKDRFSAERLKGVDSTLKIQPAKLEDSAVYLCASSLEPSGGAYNEQFFGPGTRLTVL.

V usage is TRBV6-5 and J usage is TRBJ2-7; 9 positions match TRBD1. The CDR3 is 15 amino acids. Germline V gene data show CDR1 as MNHEY and CDR2 as SVGAGI. V lost 10 bases, J lost 0 bases, and 10 bases stayed unmatched. Here the CDR3 DNA reads TGTGCCATCTCGTCCCCGGACAGGGGCTCCTACGAGCAGTACTTC. It codes for CAISSPDRGSYEQYF.

This rearrangement joins TRBV24-1 to TRBJ2-2, with 9 bases that match TRBD2. This CDR3 comprises 19 residues. The trim removed 1 base at V and 1 base at J, leaving 9 bases unmatched. Germline assignment: CDR1 KGHDR and CDR2 SFDVKD. The CDR3 is CATSDFPSGGTGNTGELFF. In DNA, the CDR3 is TGTGCCACCAGTGATTTCCCGAGCGGGGGGACGGGGAACACCGGGGAGCTGTTTTTT.

The chain links TRBV19 to TRBJ2-2, with a tentative D call TRBD1 (5 bases). Trimming cost V 4 bases and J 4 bases, with 13 bases left between them. The CDR3 has 15 residues. Germline CDR1 and CDR2: LNHDA and SQIVND (reference sequence). Written as DNA, the CDR3 is TGTGCCAGTAGTAAGGTTCCAGGGCTCACCGGGGAGCTGTTTTTT. Encoded protein: CASSKVPGLTGELFF.

The chain uses TRBV29-1 and TRBJ2-7, with 8 bases aligning to TRBD1. CDR3 length equals 11 residues. Losses at the gene ends were 5 bases for V and 6 bases for J; bases not matched to a gene: 3. Germline lookup yields CDR1 SQVTM and CDR2 ANQGSEA. This chain's CDR3 is CSVRQGLEQYF. CDR3 coding DNA: TGCAGCGTTAGACAGGGGCTCGAGCAGTACTTC.

The chain combines TRBV20-1 with TRBJ2-7, with D maybe TRBD1 (5 bases). The germline gives CDR1 DFQATT, CDR2 SNEGSKA (reference sequence). The length of the CDR3 is 14 residues. Between the trimmed V and J ends, which lost 3 bases and 4 bases, there was a span of 16 bases. CDR3 nucleotides: TGCAGTGCTAGTACCAGGGAAAACGGATACGAGCAGTACTTC. Its protein product is CSASTRENGYEQYF.

The genes are TRBV28 and TRBJ1-2; 8 nucleotides line up with TRBD1. Germline CDR1 MDHEN, CDR2 SYDVKM. Germline trimming cut 5 bases from V and 4 bases from J; bases unmatched to any gene: 6. This CDR3 comprises 14 residues. The CDR3 here is CASSGTQGVYGYTF. The DNA of the CDR3 is TGTGCCAGCAGTGGGACACAGGGGGTCTATGGCTACACCTTC.

V usage is TRBV6-1 and J usage is TRBJ1-1, with D possibly matching TRBD1 (6 bases). The CDR3 totals 14 residues. V dropped 4 bases and J dropped 1 base, with 10 bases sitting between them. Germline V lookup: CDR1 MNHNS, CDR2 SASEGT. As DNA, the CDR3 is TGTGCCAGCAGTGCTGACAGGTGGAACACTGAAGCTTTCTTT. Encoded protein: CASSADRWNTEAFF.